Listed below are T cell receptor beta chains from one sample, sequenced in a study of shared clonotypes between healthy human individuals. The repertoire was sequenced with immunoSEQ multiplex PCR; TCRdb's copy has only in-frame clones and lacks some. Among 400,000 to 600,000 clones listed, about 79% were seen once. Sequencing used PBMCs. The receptors were gathered from a woman aged 40 to 55 in good health. Some clones in this sample may be carry-over from other donors' samples. CDR3s include the opening cysteine and the closing phenylalanine or tryptophan. Fields, in order: J gene, V gene, D gene, CDR3 DNA, CDR3 protein. D genes are given only for firm matches.

TRBJ1-1	TRBV19	TRBD1	TGTGCCAGTGGACCGGGACAGGGGCCCCCTGGCGGCACTGAAGCTTTCTTT	CASGPGQGPPGGTEAFF
TRBJ1-1	TRBV18	TRBD1	TGTGCCAGCTCACCGGACAGGGGGAACACTGAAGCTTTCTTT	CASSPDRGNTEAFF
TRBJ2-5	TRBV5-1	.	TGCGCCAGCAGCTTCCTCCAGGCATCGGAGACCCAGTACTTC	CASSFLQASETQYF
TRBJ2-7	TRBV29-1	.	TGCAGCGTTGAAGATGGGGAAACCTACGAGCAGTACTTC	CSVEDGETYEQYF
TRBJ1-1	TRBV7-9	.	TGTGCCAGCAGCTACCGGGACATTAACACTGAAGCTTTCTTT	CASSYRDINTEAFF
TRBJ2-7	TRBV19	.	TGTGCCAGTAGTTTTACCAATGGCGAGCAGTACTTC	CASSFTNGEQYF
TRBJ1-1	TRBV30	.	TGTGCCTGGAGTGTAAGGGGTAACACTGAAGCTTTCTTT	CAWSVRGNTEAFF
TRBJ2-1	TRBV28	.	TGTGCCAGCAGTTGGGACCCTCGGGATGAGCAGTTCTTC	CASSWDPRDEQFF
TRBJ2-7	TRBV7-6	.	TGTGCCAGCAGCTTAGCTCTTTCCCGGGTAGCGGTCTACGAGCAGTACTTC	CASSLALSRVAVYEQYF
TRBJ2-2	TRBV27	.	TGTGCCAGCAGTTTCAGAGAAATCGGGGAGCTGTTTTTT	CASSFREIGELFF
TRBJ2-2	TRBV9	.	TGTGCCAGCAGCGTAGAAGGGGGAACGAGGCCCGGGGAGCTGTTTTTT	CASSVEGGTRPGELFF